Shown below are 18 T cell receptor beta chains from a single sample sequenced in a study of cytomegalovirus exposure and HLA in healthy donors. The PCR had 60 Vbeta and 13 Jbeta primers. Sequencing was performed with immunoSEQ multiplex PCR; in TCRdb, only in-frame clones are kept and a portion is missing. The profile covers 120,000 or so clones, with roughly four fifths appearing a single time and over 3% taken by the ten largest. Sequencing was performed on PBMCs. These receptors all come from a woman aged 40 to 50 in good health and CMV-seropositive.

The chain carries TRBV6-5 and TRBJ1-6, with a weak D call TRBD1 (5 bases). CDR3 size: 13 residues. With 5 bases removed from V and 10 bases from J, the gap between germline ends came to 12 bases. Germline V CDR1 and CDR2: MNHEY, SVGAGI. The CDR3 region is CASSANQGSPLHF. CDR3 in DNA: TGTGCCAGCAGTGCCAACCAGGGCTCACCCCTCCACTTT.

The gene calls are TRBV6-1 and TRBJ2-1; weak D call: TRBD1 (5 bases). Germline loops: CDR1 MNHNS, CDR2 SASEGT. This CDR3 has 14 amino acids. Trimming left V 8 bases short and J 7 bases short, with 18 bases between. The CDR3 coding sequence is TGTGCCAGCCCGTCCGTTCCAGGGCGGAATGAGCAGTTCTTC. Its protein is CASPSVPGRNEQFF.

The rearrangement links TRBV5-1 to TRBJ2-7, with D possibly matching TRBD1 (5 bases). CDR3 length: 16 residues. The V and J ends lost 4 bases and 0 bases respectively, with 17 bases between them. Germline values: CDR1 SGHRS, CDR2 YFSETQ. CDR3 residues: CASSQTYRRRSYEQYF. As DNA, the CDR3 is TGCGCCAGCAGCCAGACGTACAGGCGCCGCTCCTACGAGCAGTACTTC.

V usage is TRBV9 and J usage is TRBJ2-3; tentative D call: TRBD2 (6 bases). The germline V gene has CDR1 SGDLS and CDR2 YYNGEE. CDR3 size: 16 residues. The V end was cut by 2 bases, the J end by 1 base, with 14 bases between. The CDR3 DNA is TGTGCCAGCAGCGTGGAGGGGTATACCCGCACAGATACGCAGTATTTT. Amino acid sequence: CASSVEGYTRTDTQYF.

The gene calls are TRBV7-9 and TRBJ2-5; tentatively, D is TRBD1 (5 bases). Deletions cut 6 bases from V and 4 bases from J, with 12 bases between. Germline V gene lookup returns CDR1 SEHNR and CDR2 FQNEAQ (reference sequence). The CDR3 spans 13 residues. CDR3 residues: CASRPGSSETQYF. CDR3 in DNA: TGTGCCAGCAGACCAGGGTCCTCAGAGACCCAGTACTTC.

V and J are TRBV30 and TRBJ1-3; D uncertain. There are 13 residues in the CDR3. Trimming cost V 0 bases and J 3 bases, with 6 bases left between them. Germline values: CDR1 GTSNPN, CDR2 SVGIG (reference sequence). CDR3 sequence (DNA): TGTGCCTGGAGTGTACTCGGTGGAAACACCATATATTTT. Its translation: CAWSVLGGNTIYF. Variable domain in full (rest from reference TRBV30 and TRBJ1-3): SQTIHQWPATLVQPVGSPLSLECTVEGTSNPNLYWYRQAAGRGLQLLFYSVGIGQISSEVPQNLSASRPQDRQFILSSKKLLLSDSGFYLCAWSVLGGNTIYFGEGSWLTVV.

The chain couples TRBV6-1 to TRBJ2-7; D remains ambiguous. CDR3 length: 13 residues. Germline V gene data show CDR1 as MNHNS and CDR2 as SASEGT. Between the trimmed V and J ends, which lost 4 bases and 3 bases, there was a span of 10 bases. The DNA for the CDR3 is TGTGCCAGCAGTGTCTGGGCCCACTACGAGCAGTACTTC. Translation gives CASSVWAHYEQYF.

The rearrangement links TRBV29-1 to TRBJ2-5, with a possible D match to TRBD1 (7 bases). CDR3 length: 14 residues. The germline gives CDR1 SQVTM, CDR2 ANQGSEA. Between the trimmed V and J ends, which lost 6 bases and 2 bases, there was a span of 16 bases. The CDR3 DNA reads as TGCAGCGTCGGGGGACAGAAACTTCAAGAGACCCAGTACTTC. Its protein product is CSVGGQKLQETQYF.

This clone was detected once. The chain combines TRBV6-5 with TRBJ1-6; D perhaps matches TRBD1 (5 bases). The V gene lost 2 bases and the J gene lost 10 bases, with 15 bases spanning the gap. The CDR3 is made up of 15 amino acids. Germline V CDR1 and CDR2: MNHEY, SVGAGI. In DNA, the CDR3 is TGTGCCAGCAGTTACGAAGCAGGGCCAGGGTCACCCCTCCACTTT. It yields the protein CASSYEAGPGSPLHF.

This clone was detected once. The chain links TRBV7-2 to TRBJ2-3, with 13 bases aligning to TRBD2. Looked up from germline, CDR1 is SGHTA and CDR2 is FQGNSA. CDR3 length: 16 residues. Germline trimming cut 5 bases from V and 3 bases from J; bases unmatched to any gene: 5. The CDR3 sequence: CASSPGTSGITDTQYF. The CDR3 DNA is TGTGCCAGCAGCCCCGGGACTAGCGGGATTACAGATACGCAGTATTTT.

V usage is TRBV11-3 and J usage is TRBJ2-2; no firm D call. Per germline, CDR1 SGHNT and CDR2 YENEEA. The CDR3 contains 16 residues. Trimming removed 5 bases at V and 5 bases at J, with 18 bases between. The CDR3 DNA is TGTGCCAGCAGCCAATATAGCCTGGGTCATACCGGGGAGCTGTTTTTT. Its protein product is CASSQYSLGHTGELFF.

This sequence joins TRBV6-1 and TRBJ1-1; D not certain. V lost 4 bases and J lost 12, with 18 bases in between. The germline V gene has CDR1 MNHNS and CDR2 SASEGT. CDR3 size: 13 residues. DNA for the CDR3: TGTGCCAGCAGTGGGACGGGATGGCGGAGGCCTTTCTTT. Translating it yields CASSGTGWRRPFF.

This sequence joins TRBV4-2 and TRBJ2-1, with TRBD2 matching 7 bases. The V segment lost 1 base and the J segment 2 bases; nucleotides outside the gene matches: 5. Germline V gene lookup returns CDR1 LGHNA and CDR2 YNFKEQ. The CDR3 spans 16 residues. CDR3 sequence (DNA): TGTGCCAGCAGCCAAGGGGGAAGCGGGACCTACAATGAGCAGTTCTTC. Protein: CASSQGGSGTYNEQFF.

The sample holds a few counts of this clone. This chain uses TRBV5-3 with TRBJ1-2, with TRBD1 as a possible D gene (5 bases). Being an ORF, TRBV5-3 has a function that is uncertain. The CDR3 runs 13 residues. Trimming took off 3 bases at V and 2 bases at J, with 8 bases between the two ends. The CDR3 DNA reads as TGTGCCAGAAGCTGGGGCTGCAACTATGGCTACACCTTC. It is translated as CARSWGCNYGYTF.

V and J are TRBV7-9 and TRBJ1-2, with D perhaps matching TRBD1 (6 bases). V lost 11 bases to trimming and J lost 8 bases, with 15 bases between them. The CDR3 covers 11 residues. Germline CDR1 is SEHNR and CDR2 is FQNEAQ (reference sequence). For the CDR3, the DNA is TGTGCCGGGCGGGGGGCAGAAGGCTACACCTTC. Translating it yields CAGRGAEGYTF.

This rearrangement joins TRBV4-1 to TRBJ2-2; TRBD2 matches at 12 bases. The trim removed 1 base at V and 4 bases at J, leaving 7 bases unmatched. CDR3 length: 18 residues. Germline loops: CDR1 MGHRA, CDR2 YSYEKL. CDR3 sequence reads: CASSQAQLAGGSTGELFF. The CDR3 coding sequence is TGCGCCAGCAGCCAAGCACAACTAGCGGGAGGTTCCACCGGGGAGCTGTTTTTT.

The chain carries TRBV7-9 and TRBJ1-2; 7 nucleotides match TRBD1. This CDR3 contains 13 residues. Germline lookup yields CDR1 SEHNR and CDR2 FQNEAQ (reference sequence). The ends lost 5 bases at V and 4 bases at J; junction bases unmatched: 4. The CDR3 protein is CASSPDRPYGYTF. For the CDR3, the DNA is TGTGCCAGCAGCCCGGACAGGCCCTATGGCTACACCTTC. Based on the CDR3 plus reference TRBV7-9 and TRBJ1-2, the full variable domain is DTGVSQNPRHKITKRGQNVTFRCDPISEHNRLYWYRQTLGQGPEFLTYFQNEAQLEKSRLLSDRFSAERPKGSFSTLEIQRTEQGDSAMYLCASSPDRPYGYTFGSGTRLTVV.

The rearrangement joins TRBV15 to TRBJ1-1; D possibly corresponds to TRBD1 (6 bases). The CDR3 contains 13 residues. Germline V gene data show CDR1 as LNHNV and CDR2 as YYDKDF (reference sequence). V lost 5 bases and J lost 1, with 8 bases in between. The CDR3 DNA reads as TGTGCCACCAGCCAGACAGGGAACACTGAAGCTTTCTTT. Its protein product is CATSQTGNTEAFF.